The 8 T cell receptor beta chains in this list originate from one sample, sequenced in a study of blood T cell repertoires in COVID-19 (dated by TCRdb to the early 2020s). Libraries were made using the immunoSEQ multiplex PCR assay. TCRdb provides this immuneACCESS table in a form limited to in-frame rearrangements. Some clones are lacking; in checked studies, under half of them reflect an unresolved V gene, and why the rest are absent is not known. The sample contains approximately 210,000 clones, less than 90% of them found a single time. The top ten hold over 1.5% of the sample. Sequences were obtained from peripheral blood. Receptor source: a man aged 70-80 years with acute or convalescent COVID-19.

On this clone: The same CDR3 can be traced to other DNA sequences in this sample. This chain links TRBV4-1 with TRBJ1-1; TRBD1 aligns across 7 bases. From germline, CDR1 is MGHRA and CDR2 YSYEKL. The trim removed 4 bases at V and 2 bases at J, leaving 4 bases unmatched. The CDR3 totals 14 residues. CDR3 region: CASSPDRANTEAFF. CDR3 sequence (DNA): TGCGCCAGCAGCCCAGACAGGGCCAACACTGAAGCTTTCTTT.

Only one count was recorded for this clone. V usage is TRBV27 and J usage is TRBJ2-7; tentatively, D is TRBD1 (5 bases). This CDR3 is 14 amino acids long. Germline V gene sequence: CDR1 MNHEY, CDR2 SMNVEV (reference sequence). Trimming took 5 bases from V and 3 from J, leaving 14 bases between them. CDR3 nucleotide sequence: TGTGCCAGCAGTACAGGCACACTGGGCTACGAGCAGTACTTC. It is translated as CASSTGTLGYEQYF.

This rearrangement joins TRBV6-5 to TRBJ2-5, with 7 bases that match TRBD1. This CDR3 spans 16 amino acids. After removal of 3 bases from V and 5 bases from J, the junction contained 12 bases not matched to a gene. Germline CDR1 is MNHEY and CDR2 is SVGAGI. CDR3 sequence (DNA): TGTGCCAGCAGTTATTCCGGGACAGAGGGGACGGAGACCCAGTACTTC. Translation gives CASSYSGTEGTETQYF.

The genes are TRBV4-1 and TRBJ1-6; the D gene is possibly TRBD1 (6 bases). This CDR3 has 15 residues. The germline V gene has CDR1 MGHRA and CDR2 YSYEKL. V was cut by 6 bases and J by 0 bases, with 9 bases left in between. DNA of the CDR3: TGCGCCAGCAGGACAGGAAACTCCTATAATTCACCCCTCCACTTT. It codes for CASRTGNSYNSPLHF.

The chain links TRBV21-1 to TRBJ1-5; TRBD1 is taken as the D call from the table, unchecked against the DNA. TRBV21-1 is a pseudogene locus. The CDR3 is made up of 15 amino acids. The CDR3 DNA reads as TGTGCCAGCAGCTGGACAGATCTGAGCAATCAGCCCCAGCATTTT. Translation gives CASSWTDLSNQPQHF.

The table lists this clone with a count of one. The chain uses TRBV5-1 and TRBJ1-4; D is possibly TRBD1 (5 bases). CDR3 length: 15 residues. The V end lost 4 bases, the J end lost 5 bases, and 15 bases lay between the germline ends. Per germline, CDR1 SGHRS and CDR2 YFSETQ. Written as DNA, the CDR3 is TGCGCCAGCAGCCCCGGGGGTCGATCGAATGAAAAACTGTTTTTT. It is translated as CASSPGGRSNEKLFF.

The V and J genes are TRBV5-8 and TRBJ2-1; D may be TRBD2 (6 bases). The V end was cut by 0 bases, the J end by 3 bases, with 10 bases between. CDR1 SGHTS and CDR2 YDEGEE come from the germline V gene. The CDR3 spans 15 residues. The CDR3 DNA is TGTGCCAGCAGCTTGGAGGGTAGCGGCTACAATGAGCAGTTCTTC. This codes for CASSLEGSGYNEQFF.

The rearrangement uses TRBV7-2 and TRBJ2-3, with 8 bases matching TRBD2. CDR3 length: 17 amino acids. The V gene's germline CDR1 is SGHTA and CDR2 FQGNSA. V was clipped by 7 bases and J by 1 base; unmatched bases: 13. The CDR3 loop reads CASNIRGGTRRTDTQYF. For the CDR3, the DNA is TGTGCCAGCAACATTAGAGGAGGGACTAGACGCACAGATACGCAGTATTTT.